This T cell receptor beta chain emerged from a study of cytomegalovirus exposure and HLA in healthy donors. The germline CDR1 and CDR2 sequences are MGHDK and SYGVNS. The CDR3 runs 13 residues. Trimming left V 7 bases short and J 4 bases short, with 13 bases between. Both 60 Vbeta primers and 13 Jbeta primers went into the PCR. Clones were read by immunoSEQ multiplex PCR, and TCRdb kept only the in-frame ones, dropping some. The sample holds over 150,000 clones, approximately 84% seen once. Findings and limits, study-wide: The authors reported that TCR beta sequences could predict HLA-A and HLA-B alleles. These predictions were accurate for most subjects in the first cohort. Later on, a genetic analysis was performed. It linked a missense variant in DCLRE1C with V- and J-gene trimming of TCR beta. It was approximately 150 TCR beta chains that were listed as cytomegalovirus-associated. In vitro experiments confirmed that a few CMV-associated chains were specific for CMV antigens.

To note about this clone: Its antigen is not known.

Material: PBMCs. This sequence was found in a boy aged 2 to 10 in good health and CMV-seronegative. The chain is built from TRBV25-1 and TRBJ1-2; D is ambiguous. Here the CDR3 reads CASNGGSLYGYTF. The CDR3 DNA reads TGTGCCAGCAACGGAGGGTCTCTCTATGGCTACACCTTC.